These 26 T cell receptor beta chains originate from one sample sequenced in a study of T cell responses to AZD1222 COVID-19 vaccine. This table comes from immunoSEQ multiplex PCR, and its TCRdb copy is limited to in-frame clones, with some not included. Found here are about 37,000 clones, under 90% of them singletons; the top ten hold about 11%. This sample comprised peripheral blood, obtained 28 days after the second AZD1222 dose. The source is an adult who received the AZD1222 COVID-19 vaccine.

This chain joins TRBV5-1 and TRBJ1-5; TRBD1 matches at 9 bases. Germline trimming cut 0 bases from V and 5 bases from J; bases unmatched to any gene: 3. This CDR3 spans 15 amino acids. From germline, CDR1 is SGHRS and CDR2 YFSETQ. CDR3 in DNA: TGCGCCAGCAGCTTGGGGGGACAGGGATATCAGCCCCAGCATTTT. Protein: CASSLGGQGYQPQHF.

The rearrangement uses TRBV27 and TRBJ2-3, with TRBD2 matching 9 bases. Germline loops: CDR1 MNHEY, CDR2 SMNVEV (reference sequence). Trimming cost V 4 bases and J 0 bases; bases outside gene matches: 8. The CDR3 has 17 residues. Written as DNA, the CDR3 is TGTGCCAGCAGTTCCCGGACTAGCGCCCCGAGCACAGATACGCAGTATTTT. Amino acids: CASSSRTSAPSTDTQYF.

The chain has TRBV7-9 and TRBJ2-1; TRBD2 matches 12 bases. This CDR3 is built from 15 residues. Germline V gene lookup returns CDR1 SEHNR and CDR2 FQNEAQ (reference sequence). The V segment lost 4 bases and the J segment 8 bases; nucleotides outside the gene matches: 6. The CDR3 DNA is TGTGCCAGCAGCTACCGACTAGCGGGGGAGGATGAGCAGTTCTTC. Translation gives CASSYRLAGEDEQFF.

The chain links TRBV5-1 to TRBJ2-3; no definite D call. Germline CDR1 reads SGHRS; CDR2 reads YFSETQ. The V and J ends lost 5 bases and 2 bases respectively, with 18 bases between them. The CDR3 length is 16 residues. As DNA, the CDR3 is TGCGCCAGCAGTCTCAACCCAGGTAGCTACACAGATACGCAGTATTTT. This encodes CASSLNPGSYTDTQYF.

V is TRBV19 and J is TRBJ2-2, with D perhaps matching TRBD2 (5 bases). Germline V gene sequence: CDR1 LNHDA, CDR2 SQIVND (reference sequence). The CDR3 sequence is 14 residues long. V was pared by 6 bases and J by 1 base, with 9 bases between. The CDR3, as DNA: TGTGCCAGTAGAGGGAGTAGGAACACCGGGGAGCTGTTTTTT. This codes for CASRGSRNTGELFF.

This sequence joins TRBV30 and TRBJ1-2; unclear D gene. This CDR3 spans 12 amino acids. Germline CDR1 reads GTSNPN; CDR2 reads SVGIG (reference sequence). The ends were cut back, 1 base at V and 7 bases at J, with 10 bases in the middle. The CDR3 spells CAWSEGFSGYTF. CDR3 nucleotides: TGTGCCTGGAGTGAAGGGTTCAGTGGCTACACCTTC.

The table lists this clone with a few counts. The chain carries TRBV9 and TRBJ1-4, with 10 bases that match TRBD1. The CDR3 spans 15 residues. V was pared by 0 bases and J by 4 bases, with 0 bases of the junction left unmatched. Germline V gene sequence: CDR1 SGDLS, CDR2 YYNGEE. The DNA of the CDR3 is TGTGCCAGCAGCGTAGGGACAGGGGGTAATGAAAAACTGTTTTTT. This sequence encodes CASSVGTGGNEKLFF.

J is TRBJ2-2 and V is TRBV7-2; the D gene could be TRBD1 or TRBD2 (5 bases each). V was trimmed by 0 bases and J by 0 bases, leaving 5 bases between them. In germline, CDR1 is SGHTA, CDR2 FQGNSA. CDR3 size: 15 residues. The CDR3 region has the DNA TGTGCCAGCAGCTTAGCGGGGGCGAACACCGGGGAGCTGTTTTTT. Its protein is CASSLAGANTGELFF.

The CDR3 is CASSSGTSGTFTSRDTQYF. The CDR3 coding sequence is TGTGCCAGCAGCTCCGGGACTAGCGGGACCTTTACGTCCAGAGATACGCAGTATTTT. This chain uses TRBV7-3 with TRBJ2-3, with 13 nucleotides matching TRBD2. Germline lookup yields CDR1 SGHTA and CDR2 FQGTGA. This CDR3 is 19 amino acids long. V shed 4 bases and J 5 bases; nucleotides not matched to a gene: 15.

CDR3 amino acids: CASSLVRNTIYF. Written as DNA, the CDR3 is TGTGCCAGCAGCTTAGTACGAAACACCATATATTTT. The chain uses TRBV11-2 and TRBJ1-3; no firm D call. V was shortened by 1 base and J by 5 bases, with 3 bases between the two germline ends. The CDR3 sequence is 12 residues long. Germline CDR1 is SGHAT and CDR2 is FQNNGV. Combining the CDR3 with reference TRBV11-2 and TRBJ1-3 gives the whole variable domain EAGVAQSPRYKIIEKRQSVAFWCNPISGHATLYWYQQILGQGPKLLIQFQNNGVVDDSQLPKDRFSAERLKGVDSTLKIQPAKLEDSAVYLCASSLVRNTIYFGEGSWLTVV.

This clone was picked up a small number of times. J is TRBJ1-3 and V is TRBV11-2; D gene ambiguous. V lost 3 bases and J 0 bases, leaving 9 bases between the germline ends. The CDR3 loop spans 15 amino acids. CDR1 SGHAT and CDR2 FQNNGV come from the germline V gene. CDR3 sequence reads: CASSFGPDSGNTIYF. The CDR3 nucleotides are TGTGCCAGCAGCTTCGGACCAGACTCTGGAAACACCATATATTTT.

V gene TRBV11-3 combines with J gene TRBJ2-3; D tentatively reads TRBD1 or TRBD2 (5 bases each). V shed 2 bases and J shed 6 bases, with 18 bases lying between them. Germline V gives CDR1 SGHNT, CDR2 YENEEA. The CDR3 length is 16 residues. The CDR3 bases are TGTGCCAGCAGCTTATGGTCTTCAGGGACCACGGATACGCAGTATTTT. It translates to CASSLWSSGTTDTQYF.

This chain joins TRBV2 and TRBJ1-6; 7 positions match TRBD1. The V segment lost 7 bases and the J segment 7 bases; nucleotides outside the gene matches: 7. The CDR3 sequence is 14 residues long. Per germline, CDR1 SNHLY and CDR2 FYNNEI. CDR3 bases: TGTGCCAGCAACCAACAGGGGCAAAATTCACCCCTCCACTTT. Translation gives CASNQQGQNSPLHF.

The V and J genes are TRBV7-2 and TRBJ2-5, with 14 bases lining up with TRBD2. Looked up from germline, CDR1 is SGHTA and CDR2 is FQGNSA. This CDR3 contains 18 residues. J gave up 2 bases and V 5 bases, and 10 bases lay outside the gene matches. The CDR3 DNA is TGTGCCAGCAGCCGTACGTCTCGACTAGCGGGAGGGCAAGAGACCCAGTACTTC. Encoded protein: CASSRTSRLAGGQETQYF. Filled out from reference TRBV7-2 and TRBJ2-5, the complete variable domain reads GAGVSQSPSNKVTEKGKDVELRCDPISGHTALYWYRQSLGQGLEFLIYFQGNSAPDKSGLPSDRFSAERTGGSVSTLTIQRTQQEDSAVYLCASSRTSRLAGGQETQYFGPGTRLLVL.

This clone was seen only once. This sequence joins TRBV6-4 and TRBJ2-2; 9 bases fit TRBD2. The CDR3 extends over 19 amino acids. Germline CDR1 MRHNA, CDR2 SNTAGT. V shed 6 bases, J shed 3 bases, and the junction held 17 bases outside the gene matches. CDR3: CASSAPAGGRAGYTGELFF. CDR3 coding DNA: TGTGCCAGCAGCGCCCCAGCTGGCGGGAGGGCCGGGTACACCGGGGAGCTGTTTTTT.

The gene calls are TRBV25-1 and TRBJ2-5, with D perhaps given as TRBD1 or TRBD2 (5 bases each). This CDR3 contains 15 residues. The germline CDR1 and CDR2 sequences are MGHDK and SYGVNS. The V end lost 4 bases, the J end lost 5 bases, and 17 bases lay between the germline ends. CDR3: CASSAPGPDPETQYF. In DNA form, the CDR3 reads TGTGCCAGCAGTGCCCCGGGACCAGACCCGGAGACCCAGTACTTC.

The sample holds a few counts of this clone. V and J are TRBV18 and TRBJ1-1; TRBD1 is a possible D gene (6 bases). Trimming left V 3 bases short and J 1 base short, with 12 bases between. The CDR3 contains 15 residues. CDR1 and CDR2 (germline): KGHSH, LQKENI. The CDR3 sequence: CASSPSTGTNTEAFF. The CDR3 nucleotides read TGTGCCAGCTCACCCTCGACAGGAACGAACACTGAAGCTTTCTTT.

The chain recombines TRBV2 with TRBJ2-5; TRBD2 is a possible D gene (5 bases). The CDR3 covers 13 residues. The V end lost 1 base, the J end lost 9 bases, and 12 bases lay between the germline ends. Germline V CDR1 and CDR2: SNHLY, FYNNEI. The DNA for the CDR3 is TGTGCCAGCAGTGAAGAAGGGCGAGGGCCCCAGTACTTC. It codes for CASSEEGRGPQYF.

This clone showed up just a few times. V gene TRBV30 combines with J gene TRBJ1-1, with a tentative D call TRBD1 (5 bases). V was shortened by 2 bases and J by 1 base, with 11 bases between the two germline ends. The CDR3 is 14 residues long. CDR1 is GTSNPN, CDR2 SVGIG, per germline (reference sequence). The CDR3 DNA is TGTGCCTGGAGTTCTTGGGGCGGGAACACTGAAGCTTTCTTT. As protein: CAWSSWGGNTEAFF. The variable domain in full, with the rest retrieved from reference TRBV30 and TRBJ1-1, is SQTIHQWPATLVQPVGSPLSLECTVEGTSNPNLYWYRQAAGRGLQLLFYSVGIGQISSEVPQNLSASRPQDRQFILSSKKLLLSDSGFYLCAWSSWGGNTEAFFGQGTRLTVV.

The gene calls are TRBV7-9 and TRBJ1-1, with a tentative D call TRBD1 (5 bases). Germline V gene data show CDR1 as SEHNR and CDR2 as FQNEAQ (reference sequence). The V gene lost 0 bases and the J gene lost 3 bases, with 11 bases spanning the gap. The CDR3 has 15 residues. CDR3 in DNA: TGTGCCAGCAGCTTAGCCCAACAGGTGGACACTGAAGCTTTCTTT. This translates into CASSLAQQVDTEAFF.

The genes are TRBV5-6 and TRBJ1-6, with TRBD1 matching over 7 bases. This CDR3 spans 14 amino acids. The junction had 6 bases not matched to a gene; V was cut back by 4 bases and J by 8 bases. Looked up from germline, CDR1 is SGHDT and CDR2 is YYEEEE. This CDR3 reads CASSITGAYSPLHF. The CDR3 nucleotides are TGTGCCAGCAGCATTACAGGGGCCTATTCACCCCTCCACTTT.

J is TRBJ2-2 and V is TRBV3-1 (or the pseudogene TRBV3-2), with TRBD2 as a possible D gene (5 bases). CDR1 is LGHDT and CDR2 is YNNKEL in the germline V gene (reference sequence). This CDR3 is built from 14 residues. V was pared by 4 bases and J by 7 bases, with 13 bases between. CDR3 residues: CASSRRRPVGELFF. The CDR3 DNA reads TGTGCCAGCAGCCGCAGGAGGCCCGTCGGGGAGCTGTTTTTT.

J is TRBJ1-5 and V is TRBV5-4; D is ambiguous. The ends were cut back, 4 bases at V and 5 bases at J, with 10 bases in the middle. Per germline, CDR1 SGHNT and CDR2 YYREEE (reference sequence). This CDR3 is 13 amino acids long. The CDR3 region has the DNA TGTGCCAGCAGCCGAGTGCCGGATCAGCCCCAGCATTTT. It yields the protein CASSRVPDQPQHF.

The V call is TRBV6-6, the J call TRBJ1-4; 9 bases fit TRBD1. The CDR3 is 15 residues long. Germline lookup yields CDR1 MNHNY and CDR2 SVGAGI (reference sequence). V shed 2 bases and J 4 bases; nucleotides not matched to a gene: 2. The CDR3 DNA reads TGTGCCAGCAGTTACGAGACAGGGGGTAATGAAAAACTGTTTTTT. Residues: CASSYETGGNEKLFF.

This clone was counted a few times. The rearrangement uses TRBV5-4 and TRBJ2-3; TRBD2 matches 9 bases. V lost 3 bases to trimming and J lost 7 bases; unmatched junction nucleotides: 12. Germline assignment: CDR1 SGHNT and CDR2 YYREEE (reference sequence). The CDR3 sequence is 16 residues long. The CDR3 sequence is CASSSPQRGASNTQYF. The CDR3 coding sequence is TGTGCCAGCAGCTCCCCCCAGCGGGGGGCGAGTAATACGCAGTATTTT.

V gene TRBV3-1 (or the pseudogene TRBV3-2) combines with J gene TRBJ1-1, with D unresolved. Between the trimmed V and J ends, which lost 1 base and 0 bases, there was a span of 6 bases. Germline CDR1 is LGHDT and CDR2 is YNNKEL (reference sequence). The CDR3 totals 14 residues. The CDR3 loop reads CASSQGGMNTEAFF. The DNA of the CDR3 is TGTGCCAGCAGCCAAGGAGGCATGAACACTGAAGCTTTCTTT.